These 8 T cell receptor beta chains share one sample of origin, sequenced in a study of blood T cell repertoires in COVID-19. TCRdb's copy holds only in-frame clones and misses some; the assay was immunoSEQ multiplex PCR. The repertoire holds roughly 280,000 clones, 90% seen once, with roughly 4.3% in the top ten. Material for sequencing was PBMCs or T cells enriched from blood (not recorded which). These receptors were taken from a woman in her twenties or thirties with acute COVID-19.

This chain uses TRBV29-1 with TRBJ2-1; D uncertain. V lost 7 bases and J lost 2, with 15 bases in between. This CDR3 is built from 14 residues. The germline CDR1 and CDR2 sequences are SQVTM and ANQGSEA. DNA of the CDR3: TGCAGCGCTCCCCAGTCGTACACCTACAATGAGCAGTTCTTC. As protein: CSAPQSYTYNEQFF.

The J gene is TRBJ1-2, the V gene TRBV28; 7 bases are a match to TRBD1. From germline, CDR1 is MDHEN and CDR2 SYDVKM. The ends lost 5 bases at V and 1 base at J; junction bases unmatched: 4. This CDR3 has 14 amino acids. The CDR3 reads CASSNRGLNYGYTF. CDR3 in DNA: TGTGCCAGCAGTAACAGGGGACTTAACTATGGCTACACCTTC.

The chain joins TRBV27 to TRBJ1-5; the D is unclear. Trimming cost V 3 bases and J 4 bases, with 4 bases left between them. This CDR3 contains 12 residues. The germline gives CDR1 MNHEY, CDR2 SMNVEV (reference sequence). This chain's CDR3 is CASSFSNQPQHF. DNA for the CDR3: TGTGCCAGCAGTTTTTCTAATCAGCCCCAGCATTTT.

CDR3 region: CATSEATANQPQHF. The DNA for the CDR3 is TGTGCCACCAGTGAAGCGACAGCTAATCAGCCCCAGCATTTT. V gene TRBV24-1 combines with J gene TRBJ1-5; D perhaps matches TRBD1 (5 bases). CDR3 length: 14 residues. The germline V gene has CDR1 KGHDR and CDR2 SFDVKD. V dropped 4 bases and J dropped 4 bases, with 10 bases sitting between them.

The chain combines TRBV28 with TRBJ1-2, with D tentatively TRBD1 (6 bases). CDR3 length equals 14 residues. Germline CDR1 and CDR2: MDHEN and SYDVKM. V was shortened by 5 bases and J by 1 base, with 11 bases between the two germline ends. The CDR3 DNA reads as TGTGCCAGCAGTATCGCAGGGGTTAACTATGGCTACACCTTC. It translates to CASSIAGVNYGYTF.

CDR3 loop: CASSREGGATQETQYF. The CDR3 nucleotides read TGTGCCAGCAGCCGAGAAGGGGGGGCCACTCAAGAGACCCAGTACTTC. The gene calls are TRBV7-8 and TRBJ2-5; D possibly corresponds to TRBD2 (7 bases). Between the trimmed V and J ends, which lost 5 bases and 2 bases, there was a span of 18 bases. Germline V gene lookup returns CDR1 SGHVS and CDR2 FQNEAQ. The CDR3 totals 16 residues.

CDR3 residues: CASSALTGTSGADTQYF. Here the CDR3 DNA reads TGCGCCAGCAGCGCCCTGACCGGGACTAGCGGAGCCGATACGCAGTATTTT. This rearrangement joins TRBV5-1 to TRBJ2-3, with TRBD2 identical over 11 bases. The trim removed 4 bases at V and 6 bases at J, leaving 13 bases unmatched. Germline V gene sequence: CDR1 SGHRS, CDR2 YFSETQ. CDR3 length: 17 amino acids.

This chain uses TRBV5-1 with TRBJ2-7; 7 bases agree with TRBD1. Germline loops: CDR1 SGHRS, CDR2 YFSETQ. The CDR3 is 13 amino acids. The J segment lost 3 bases and the V segment lost 4 bases, leaving 4 bases of the junction unmatched. The CDR3 sequence: CASSGTENYEQYF. As DNA, the CDR3 is TGCGCCAGCAGCGGGACAGAAAACTACGAGCAGTACTTC.